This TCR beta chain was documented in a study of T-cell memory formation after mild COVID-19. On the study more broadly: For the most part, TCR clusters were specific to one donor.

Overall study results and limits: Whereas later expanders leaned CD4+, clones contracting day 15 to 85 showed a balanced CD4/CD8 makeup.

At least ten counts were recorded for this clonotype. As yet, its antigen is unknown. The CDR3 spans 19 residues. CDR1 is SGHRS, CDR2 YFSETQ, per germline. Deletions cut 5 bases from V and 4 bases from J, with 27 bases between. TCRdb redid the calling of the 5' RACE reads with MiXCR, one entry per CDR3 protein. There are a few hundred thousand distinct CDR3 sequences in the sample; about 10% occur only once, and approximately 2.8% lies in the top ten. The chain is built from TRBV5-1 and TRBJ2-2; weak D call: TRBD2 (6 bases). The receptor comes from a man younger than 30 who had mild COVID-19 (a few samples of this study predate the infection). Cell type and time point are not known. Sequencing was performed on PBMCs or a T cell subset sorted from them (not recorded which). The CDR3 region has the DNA TGCGCCAGCAGTAGTAGTGTGACCGAACTAGCCTCGAGCACCGGGGAGCTGTTTTTT. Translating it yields CASSSSVTELASSTGELFF.